This TCR beta chain emerged from a study of cytomegalovirus exposure and HLA in healthy donors (dated by TCRdb to 2016 to 2017). In the study overall: An earlier analysis of 550 to 700 of the donors reported approximately 290 Gb of sequence data and 100 million to 130 million unique TCR beta sequences from 190 million or so T cells. An early release that covered several hundred HLA-typed donors contained 300 to 350 gigabases of sequencing data and tens of millions of unique TCR sequences. Of the roughly 400 genotyped donors, 65% to 90% fell in the genetic ancestry cluster associated with self-reported Caucasian donors. The study aimed to test whether cataloging public T cell receptors could reveal signatures of past pathogen exposure. Using immunosequencing, the study profiled T cell repertoires from 666 subjects and related those repertoires to cytomegalovirus serostatus. A separate validation cohort of more than 100 different subjects was used in addition to the roughly 620-subject first cohort. To predict cytomegalovirus infection status, the study combined high-throughput TCR immunosequencing, statistical association of individual TCRs with disease status, and machine learning. A later analysis re-analyzed previously published TCR beta repertoires from about 730 donors and added high-resolution HLA genotyping to study TCR occurrence patterns. In the later analysis, no new phenotypic data were used to find candidate immune exposures; instead, reliance was placed on TCR beta sequences and their occurrence across donors. An earlier analysis of approximately 640 of the donors applied high-throughput TCR beta sequencing to assess whether each TCR beta V gene segment acted as functional or pseudogenic. Alongside the repertoire data, information on donor age, sex, ethnicity and CMV serostatus was compiled. In a later genetic analysis, genome-wide SNP genotypes for about 55% of the roughly 700 donors were used, and that subset was treated as a discovery cohort. Every discovery cohort repertoire had been produced on one sequencing platform. HLA typing covered class I and class II loci at four-digit resolution. Typing coverage varied by locus: 629-630 donors for A, B, C, DRB1 and DQB1; 522 for DQA1; more than 600 for DPA1; roughly 450 for DPB1. Four to six DR-DQ haplotypes were handled as single units for association and clustering because linkage in the cohort was strong. Among roughly 370 genotyped donors of the cohort, an average of approximately 230,000 unique TCR beta nucleotide sequences were sequenced per donor, around 20% of them non-productive.

Results the study describes overall, beyond this receptor: Correlated functional status among segregating V segments might reflect linkage disequilibrium, but an unknown experimental factor could not be ruled out. A later analysis found that TCR association rates varied across HLA loci, with DRB1 alleles showing the most associated TCRs and HLA-C alleles the fewest. While some public TCRs were present in many individuals, most TCR sequences turned up only very rarely across donors. Immune exposure information for the cohort was limited to CMV serostatus. Some IMGT-functional V segments, including TRBV6-2 and TRBV6-3, could not be distinguished by the 87-base-pair reads and were therefore excluded. Broadly in line with IMGT annotations, most TCR beta V segments showed up in productive rearrangements about 87% or about 30% of the time in an earlier analysis of 587 of the donors. A later analysis found that most CMV-associated TCR beta chains appeared HLA-restricted, with HLA associations seemingly driven largely by CMV exposure. The classifier was reported to diagnose cytomegalovirus status with high specificity and sensitivity in both the original and validation cohorts. The authors suggested that the approach could potentially be extended to other disease states and immunological phenotypes. Several of the top co-occurrence clusters appeared to be linked to parvovirus B19, influenza, CMV and Epstein-Barr virus, according to a later analysis. In a later genetic analysis, fewer N-insertions in productive TCRs were reported among donors in an Asian-associated ancestry cluster than the roughly 700-donor mean. Because counts were too low, about 18 rarely observed V segments, including chromosome 9 orphons, were excluded from the earlier analysis of several hundred of the donors. The presence/absence analyses assumed that sequencing depth was roughly uniform across donors, and that assumption may not be true. When HLA alleles, especially DR and DQ, strongly co-occurred, attributing TCR associations to individual alleles was difficult. A few of the identified cytomegalovirus-associated TCR beta chains were confirmed in vitro to be specific for cytomegalovirus antigens. A further reported finding was that TCR beta sequences accurately predicted the HLA-A and HLA-B alleles for most subjects in the first cohort. A later analysis associated roughly 17,000 TCR beta sequences with specific HLA alleles at a false discovery rate of 0.05. HLA typing was unavailable for some donors at each locus, so association tests used only the typed subset. Only TCR beta chains were sequenced in this cohort, and the absence of alpha or paired-chain data limited detectable features. A cluster of highly shared sequence variants was judged likely to represent a technical artifact of the sequencing pipeline. An association between a missense DCLRE1C variant and V-gene and J-gene trimming of TCR beta chains was found in a later genetic analysis and replicated in an independent cohort. The study gave a list of under 200 TCR beta chains associated with cytomegalovirus. In a later analysis, HLA-associated TCR beta chains were found to be more clonally expanded and to have lower generation probabilities than equally common non-associated chains.

The protocol used for the library was the immunoSEQ multiplex PCR assay. For the multiplex PCR, a mixture combining 60 forward primers for TCR Vbeta segments and 13 reverse primers for TCR Jbeta segments was used. Amplification of the CDR3 region of rearranged TCR beta genes was performed with a multiplex PCR assay on genomic DNA. The Illumina HiSeq System was used to sequence the amplified TCR beta libraries as 87-base-pair reads. From the authors' description of their analysis: A later analysis tallied tens of millions of unique TCR beta chains across the 610 or so repertoires, and some 10 million of those chains were shared by two or more donors. Raw reads were error-corrected and collapsed into unique sequences by a nearest-neighbor algorithm in which closely related sequences were merged to remove PCR and sequencing errors. Alignment of CDR3 sequences to IMGT reference sequences was used to assign V, D and J gene segments. For a sequence to be retained, a match of at least six nucleotides to both a V gene segment and a J gene segment was required. Rearrangements were classified as productive when the CDR3 lacked stop codons and remained in frame with V and J, and all other rearrangements were classified as non-productive. CDR3 was defined according to IMGT convention as the region running from the second conserved V-encoded cysteine to the conserved J-encoded phenylalanine. In an earlier analysis of 550 to 650 of the donors, sequences lacking an unambiguous match to a single V gene segment were excluded. An earlier analysis of about 590 of the donors classified V segments as functional when productive rearrangements were above 56.7% and as segregating when the standard deviation between donors was above 5%. A statistical classification framework was built for diagnosing cytomegalovirus status from the catalog of TCR beta chain sequences. A later analysis assigned V and J genes by comparing TCR nucleotide sequences with IMGT/GENE-DB human TR gene sequences. The TCRdist pipeline was used in a later analysis to assign CDR3 sequences and most-parsimonious VDJ recombination scenarios. In a later analysis, every TCR beta chain was defined by the combination of its CDR3 amino acid sequence and its V-gene family, and reads without a unique V-gene family were dropped. A later analysis removed 592 highly shared, low-generation-probability nucleotide sequences to deal with suspected cross-contamination and a sequencing artifact. In a later analysis, a clonal expansion index for each public chain was calculated from normalized within-repertoire ranks of inferred template counts. A later analysis computed generation probabilities with a VDJ recombination model fitted to out-of-frame rearrangements, and checked the results against IGoR. In a later analysis, TCR-TCR, TCR-HLA and TCR-CMV co-occurrence was scored with hypergeometric tests, and a repertoire-size bias correction was applied to TCR pairs. False discovery rates were estimated in a later analysis by permuting HLA or CMV assignments 20 times. A later analysis grouped co-occurring TCRs with DBSCAN, adding TCRdist sequence similarity when clustering within HLA-allele-positive subsets. Repertoires with fewer than 30,000 or more than 120,000 public chains were left out of co-occurrence clustering, as were about five repertoires with anomalous nucleotide sharing. TCRdb re-hosts the immuneACCESS table, in-frame sequences only. Its copies lack some clones; in the studies checked, an unresolved V gene accounts for under half of them, and the cause for the rest is not known. V and J calls and clone size follow that table, whereas D and trimming were derived from the DNA. Here the sample has over 95,000 clones; around three quarters occur a single time. The ten largest clones represent approximately 11% of the sample.

The cohort was made up of 650 to 700 healthy bone marrow donors. At the time of sampling, every cohort member was nominally healthy, though immune exposures that went unrecorded were likely present. The donor tested CMV seropositive, placing the donor among the 310 or so seropositive members of the cohort. Each donor provided a peripheral blood sample, and peripheral blood mononuclear cells were used for TCR beta sequencing. Genomic DNA was extracted from the blood cell samples with the Qiagen DNeasy Blood Extraction Kit. Clipping removes 5 bases from V and 10 bases from J, with 13 as the unmatched junction base count. CDR1 and CDR2, per the germline V gene, are SGHTA and FQGNSA. The CDR3 measures 16 amino acids from cysteine to phenylalanine. Only CDR3 DNA remains: 48 bases, in frame from the first base. As for this clone: Its antigen target is currently unknown. Base qualities were left out, and no much larger clone turns up one base away.

The chain employs TRBV7-2 and TRBJ1-6; TRBD1 aligns with 8 central bases. The source is a man aged 40-55 years in good health and CMV-seropositive. Sequences were obtained from PBMCs. At the DNA level, the sequence is TGTGCCAGCAGCGGAGGGACAGGTCAACCCGTATCACCCCTCCACTTT. This is translated as CASSGGTGQPVSPLHF.